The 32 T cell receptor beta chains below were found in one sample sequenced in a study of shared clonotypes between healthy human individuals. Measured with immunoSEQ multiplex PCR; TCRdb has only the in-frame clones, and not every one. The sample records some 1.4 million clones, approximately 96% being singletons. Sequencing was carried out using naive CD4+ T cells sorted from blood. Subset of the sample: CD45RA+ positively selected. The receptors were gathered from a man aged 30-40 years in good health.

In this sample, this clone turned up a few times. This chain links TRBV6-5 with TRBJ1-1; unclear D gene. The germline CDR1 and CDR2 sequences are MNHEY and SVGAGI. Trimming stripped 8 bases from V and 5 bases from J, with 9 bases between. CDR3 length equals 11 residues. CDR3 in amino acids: CASGSGTEAFF. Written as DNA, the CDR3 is TGTGCCAGCGGATCAGGAACTGAAGCTTTCTTT.

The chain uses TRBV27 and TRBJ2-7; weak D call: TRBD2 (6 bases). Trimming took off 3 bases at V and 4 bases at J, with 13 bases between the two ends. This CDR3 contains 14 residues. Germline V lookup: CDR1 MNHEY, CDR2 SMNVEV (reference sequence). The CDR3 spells CASSLEAGDYEQYF. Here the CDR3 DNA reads TGTGCCAGCAGTTTGGAAGCGGGTGATTACGAGCAGTACTTC.

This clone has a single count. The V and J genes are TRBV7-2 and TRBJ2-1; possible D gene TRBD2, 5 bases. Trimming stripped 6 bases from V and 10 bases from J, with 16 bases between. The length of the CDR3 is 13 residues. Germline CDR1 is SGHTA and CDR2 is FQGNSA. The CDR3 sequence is CASSPELAQEQFF. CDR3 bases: TGTGCCAGCAGTCCCGAGCTAGCTCAAGAGCAGTTCTTC.

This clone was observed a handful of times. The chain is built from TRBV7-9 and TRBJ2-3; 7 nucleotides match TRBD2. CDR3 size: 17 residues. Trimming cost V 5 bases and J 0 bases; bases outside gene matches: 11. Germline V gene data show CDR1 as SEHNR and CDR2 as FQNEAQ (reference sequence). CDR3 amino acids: CASSPAGTSESTDTQYF. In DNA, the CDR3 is TGTGCCAGCAGCCCCGCGGGTACTAGCGAGAGCACAGATACGCAGTATTTT.

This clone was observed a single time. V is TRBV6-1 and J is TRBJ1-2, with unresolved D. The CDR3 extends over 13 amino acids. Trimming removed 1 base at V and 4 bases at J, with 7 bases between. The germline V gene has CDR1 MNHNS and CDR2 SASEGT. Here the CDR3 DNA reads TGTGCCAGCAGTGAAGGCGGAGCCTATGGCTACACCTTC. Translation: CASSEGGAYGYTF.

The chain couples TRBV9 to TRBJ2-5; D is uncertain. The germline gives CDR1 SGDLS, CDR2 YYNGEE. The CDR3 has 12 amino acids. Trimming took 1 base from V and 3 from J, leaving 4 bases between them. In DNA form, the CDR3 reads TGTGCCAGCAGCGTAACAGAAGAGACCCAGTACTTC. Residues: CASSVTEETQYF. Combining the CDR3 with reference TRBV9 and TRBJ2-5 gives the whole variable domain DSGVTQTPKHLITATGQRVTLRCSPRSGDLSVYWYQQSLDQGLQFLIQYYNGEERAKGNILERFSAQQFPDLHSELNLSSLELGDSALYFCASSVTEETQYFGPGTRLLVL.

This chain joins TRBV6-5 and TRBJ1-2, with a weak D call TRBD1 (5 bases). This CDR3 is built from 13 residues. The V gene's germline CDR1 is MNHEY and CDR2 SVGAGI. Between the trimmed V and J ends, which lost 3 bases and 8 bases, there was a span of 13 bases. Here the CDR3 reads CASSYLGRTGYTF. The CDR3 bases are TGTGCCAGCAGTTATCTGGGGCGGACGGGCTACACCTTC.

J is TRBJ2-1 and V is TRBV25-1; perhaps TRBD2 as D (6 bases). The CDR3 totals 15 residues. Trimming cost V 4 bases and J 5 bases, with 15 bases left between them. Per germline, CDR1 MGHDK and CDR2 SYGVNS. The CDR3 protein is CASSAFRDSDNEQFF. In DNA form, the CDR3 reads TGTGCCAGCAGTGCATTCCGGGACTCGGACAATGAGCAGTTCTTC. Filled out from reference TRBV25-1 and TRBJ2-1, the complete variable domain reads EADIYQTPRYLVIGTGKKITLECSQTMGHDKMYWYQQDPGMELHLIHYSYGVNSTEKGDLSSESTVSRIRTEHFPLTLESARPSHTSQYLCASSAFRDSDNEQFFGPGTRLTVL.

CDR3 amino acids: CSALAGGRETQYF. CDR3 DNA sequence: TGCAGCGCACTAGCGGGAGGACGGGAGACCCAGTACTTC. This chain connects TRBV29-1 to TRBJ2-5, with 12 bases that match TRBD2. The CDR3 totals 13 residues. Looked up from germline, CDR1 is SQVTM and CDR2 is ANQGSEA. Trimming took 7 bases from V and 5 from J; bases not matched to a gene: 5.

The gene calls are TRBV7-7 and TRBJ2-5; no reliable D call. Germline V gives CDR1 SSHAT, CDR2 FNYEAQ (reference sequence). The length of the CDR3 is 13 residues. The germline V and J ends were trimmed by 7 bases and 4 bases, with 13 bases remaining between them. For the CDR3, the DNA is TGTGCCAGCACCGAACTGTCATCAGAGACCCAGTACTTC. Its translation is CASTELSSETQYF.

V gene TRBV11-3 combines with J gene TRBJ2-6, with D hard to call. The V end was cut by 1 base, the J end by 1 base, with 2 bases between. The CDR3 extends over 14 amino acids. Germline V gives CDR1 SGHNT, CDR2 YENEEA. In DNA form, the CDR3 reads TGTGCCAGCAGCTTAGGGTCTGGGGCCAACGTCCTGACTTTC. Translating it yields CASSLGSGANVLTF.

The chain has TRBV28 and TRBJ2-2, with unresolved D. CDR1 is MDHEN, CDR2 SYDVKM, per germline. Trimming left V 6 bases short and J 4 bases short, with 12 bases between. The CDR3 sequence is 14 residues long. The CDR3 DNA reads TGTGCCAGCAGCCCGATGGAAGCCACCGGGGAGCTGTTTTTT. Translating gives CASSPMEATGELFF. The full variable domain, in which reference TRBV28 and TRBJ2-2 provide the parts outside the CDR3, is DVKVTQSSRYLVKRTGEKVFLECVQDMDHENMFWYRQDPGLGLRLIYFSYDVKMKEKGDIPEGYSVSREKKERFSLILESASTNQTSMYLCASSPMEATGELFFGEGSRLTVL.

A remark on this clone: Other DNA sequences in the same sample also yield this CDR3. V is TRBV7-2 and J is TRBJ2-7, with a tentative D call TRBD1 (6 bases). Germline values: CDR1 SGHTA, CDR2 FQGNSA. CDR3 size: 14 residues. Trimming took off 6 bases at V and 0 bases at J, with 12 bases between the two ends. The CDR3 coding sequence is TGTGCCAGCAGTCCAGACAGGTACTCCTACGAGCAGTACTTC. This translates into CASSPDRYSYEQYF.

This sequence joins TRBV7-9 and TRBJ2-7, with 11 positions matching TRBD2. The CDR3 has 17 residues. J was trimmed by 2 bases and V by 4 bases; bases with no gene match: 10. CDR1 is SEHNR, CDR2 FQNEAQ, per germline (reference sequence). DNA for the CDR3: TGTGCCAGCAGCTCCCGTATTGGGACTAGCGGTACCTACGAGCAGTACTTC. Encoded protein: CASSSRIGTSGTYEQYF.

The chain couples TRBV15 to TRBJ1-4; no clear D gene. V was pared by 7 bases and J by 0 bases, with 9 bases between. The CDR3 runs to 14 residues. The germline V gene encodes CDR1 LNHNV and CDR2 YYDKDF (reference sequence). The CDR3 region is CATKEGTTNEKLFF. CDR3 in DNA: TGTGCCACCAAAGAGGGAACAACTAATGAAAAACTGTTTTTT.

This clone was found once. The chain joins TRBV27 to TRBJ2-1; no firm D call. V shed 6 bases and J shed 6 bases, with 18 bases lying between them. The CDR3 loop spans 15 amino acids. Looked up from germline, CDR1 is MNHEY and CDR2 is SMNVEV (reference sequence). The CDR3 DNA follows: TGTGCCAGCAGCTTCCGGGCCAAAATCCCCAATGAGCAGTTCTTC. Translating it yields CASSFRAKIPNEQFF.

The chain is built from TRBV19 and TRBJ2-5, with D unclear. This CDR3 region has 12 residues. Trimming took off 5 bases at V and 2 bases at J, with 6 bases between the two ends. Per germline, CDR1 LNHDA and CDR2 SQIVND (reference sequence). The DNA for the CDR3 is TGTGCCAGTAGTTCCCGACAAGAGACCCAGTACTTC. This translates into CASSSRQETQYF.

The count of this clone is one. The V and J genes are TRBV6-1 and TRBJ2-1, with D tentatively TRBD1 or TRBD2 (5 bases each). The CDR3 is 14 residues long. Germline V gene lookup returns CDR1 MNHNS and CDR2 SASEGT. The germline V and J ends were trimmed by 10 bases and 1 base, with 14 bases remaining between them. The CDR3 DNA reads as TGTGCCACTCAAGGGGAGATGTCCTACAATGAGCAGTTCTTC. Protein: CATQGEMSYNEQFF.

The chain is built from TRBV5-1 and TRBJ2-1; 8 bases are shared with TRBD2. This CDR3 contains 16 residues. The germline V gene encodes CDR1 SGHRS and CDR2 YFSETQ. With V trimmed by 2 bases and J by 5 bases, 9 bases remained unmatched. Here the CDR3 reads CASSFVPGGSNNEQFF. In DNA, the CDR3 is TGCGCCAGCAGCTTCGTGCCGGGAGGGTCAAACAATGAGCAGTTCTTC.

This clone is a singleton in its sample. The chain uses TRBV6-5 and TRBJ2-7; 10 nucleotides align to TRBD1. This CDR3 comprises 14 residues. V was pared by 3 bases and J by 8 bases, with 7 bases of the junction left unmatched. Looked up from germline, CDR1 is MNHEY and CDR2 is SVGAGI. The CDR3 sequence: CASSYTGQGPQQYF. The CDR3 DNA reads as TGTGCCAGCAGTTATACGGGACAGGGGCCCCAGCAGTACTTC.

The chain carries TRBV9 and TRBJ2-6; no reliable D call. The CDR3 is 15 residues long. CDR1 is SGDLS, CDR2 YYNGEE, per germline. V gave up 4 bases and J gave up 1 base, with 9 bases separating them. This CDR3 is CASSRRRSGANVLTF. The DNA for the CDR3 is TGTGCCAGCAGCCGACGGCGGTCTGGGGCCAACGTCCTGACTTTC.

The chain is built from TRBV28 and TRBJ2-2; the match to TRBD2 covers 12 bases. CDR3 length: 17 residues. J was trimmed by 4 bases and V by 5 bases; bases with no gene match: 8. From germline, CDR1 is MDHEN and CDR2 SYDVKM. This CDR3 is CASSLRVTSGSTGELFF. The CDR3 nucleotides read TGTGCCAGCAGTCTAAGGGTGACTAGCGGGAGCACCGGGGAGCTGTTTTTT.

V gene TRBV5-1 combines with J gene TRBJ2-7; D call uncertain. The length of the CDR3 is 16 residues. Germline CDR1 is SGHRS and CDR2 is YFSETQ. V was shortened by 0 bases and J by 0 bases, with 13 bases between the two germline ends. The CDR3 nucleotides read TGCGCCAGCAGCTTGGCGTCCGTGGCCAGCTCCTACGAGCAGTACTTC. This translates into CASSLASVASSYEQYF.

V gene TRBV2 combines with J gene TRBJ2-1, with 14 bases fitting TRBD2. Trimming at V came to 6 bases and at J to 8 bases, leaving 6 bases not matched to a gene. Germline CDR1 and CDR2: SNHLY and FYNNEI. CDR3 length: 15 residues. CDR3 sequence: CASSLGLAGGDEQFF. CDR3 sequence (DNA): TGTGCCAGCAGCCTCGGACTAGCGGGAGGAGATGAGCAGTTCTTC.

CDR3 sequence reads: CASSPQGSGYEQYF. Here the CDR3 DNA reads TGTGCCAGCAGCCCCCAGGGAAGCGGGTACGAGCAGTACTTC. This sequence joins TRBV9 and TRBJ2-7, with TRBD2 as a possible D gene (6 bases). The CDR3 totals 14 residues. CDR1 and CDR2 from the germline V gene are SGDLS and YYNGEE. V shed 4 bases and J shed 4 bases, with 15 bases lying between them.

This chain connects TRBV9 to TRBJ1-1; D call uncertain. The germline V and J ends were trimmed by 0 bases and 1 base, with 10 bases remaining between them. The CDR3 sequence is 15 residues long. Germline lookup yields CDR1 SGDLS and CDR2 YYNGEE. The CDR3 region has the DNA TGTGCCAGCAGCGTAGTTGCAGCTAAGAACACTGAAGCTTTCTTT. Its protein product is CASSVVAAKNTEAFF.

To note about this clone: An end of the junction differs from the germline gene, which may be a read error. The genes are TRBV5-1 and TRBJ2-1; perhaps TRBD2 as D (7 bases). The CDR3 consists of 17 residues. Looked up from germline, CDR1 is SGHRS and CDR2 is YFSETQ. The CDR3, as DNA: TGCGCCAGCAGCTTGGTAGTGGGGAGGGGGACCTACACTGAGCAGTTCTTC. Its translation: CASSLVVGRGTYTEQFF.

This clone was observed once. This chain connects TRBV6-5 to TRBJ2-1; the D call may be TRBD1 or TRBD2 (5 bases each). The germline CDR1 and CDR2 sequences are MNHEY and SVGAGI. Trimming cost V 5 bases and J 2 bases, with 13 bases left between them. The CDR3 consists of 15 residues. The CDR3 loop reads CASSTLGEPYNEQFF. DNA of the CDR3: TGTGCCAGCAGTACCTTGGGGGAGCCCTACAATGAGCAGTTCTTC.

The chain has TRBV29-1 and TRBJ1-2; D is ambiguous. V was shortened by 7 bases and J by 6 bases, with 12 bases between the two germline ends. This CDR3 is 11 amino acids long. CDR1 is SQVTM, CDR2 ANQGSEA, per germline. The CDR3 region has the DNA TGCAGCGACTTGGACCGGGATGGCTACACCTTC. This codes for CSDLDRDGYTF.

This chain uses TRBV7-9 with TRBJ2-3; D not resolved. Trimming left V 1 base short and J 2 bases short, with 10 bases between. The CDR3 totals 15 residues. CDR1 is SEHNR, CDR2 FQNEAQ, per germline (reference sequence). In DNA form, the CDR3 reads TGTGCCAGCAGCTTAGGGTCTTTACCCACAGATACGCAGTATTTT. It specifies CASSLGSLPTDTQYF.

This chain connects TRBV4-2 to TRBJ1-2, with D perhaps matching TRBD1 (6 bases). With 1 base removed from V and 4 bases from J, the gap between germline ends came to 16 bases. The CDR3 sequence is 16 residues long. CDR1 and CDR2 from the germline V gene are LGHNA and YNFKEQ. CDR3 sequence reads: CASSQVWRGPGYGYTF. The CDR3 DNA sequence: TGTGCCAGCAGCCAAGTATGGCGGGGGCCTGGCTATGGCTACACCTTC.

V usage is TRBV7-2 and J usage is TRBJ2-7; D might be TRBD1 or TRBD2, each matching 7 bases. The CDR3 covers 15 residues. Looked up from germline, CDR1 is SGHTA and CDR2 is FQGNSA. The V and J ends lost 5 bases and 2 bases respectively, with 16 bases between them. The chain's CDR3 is CASSRRGGDAYEQYF. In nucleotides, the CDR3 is TGTGCCAGCAGCCGCAGGGGGGGTGATGCCTACGAGCAGTACTTC.